The source of this TCR beta chain is a study of cytomegalovirus exposure and HLA in healthy donors. This PCR relied on a set of 60 Vbeta primers and 13 Jbeta primers. TCRdb's copy holds only in-frame clones and misses some; the assay was immunoSEQ multiplex PCR. The sample holds over 150,000 clones; 79% are singletons and the top ten take roughly 7.1%. Turning to this clone: Its antigen is as yet unknown.

Overall study findings and caveats: Later analysis associated a missense DCLRE1C variant with TCR beta V- and J-gene trimming.

The clonotype was recovered from a man aged 25 to 45 in good health and CMV-seropositive. Sequencing was performed on PBMCs.

Written as DNA, the CDR3 is TGTGCCACCAGCACCCCGGTTCTCCTCCTCAACAATGAGCAGTTCTTC. Its protein product is CATSTPVLLLNNEQFF. The J gene is TRBJ2-1, the V gene TRBV15; no reliable D call. Per the germline V gene, CDR1 is LNHNV and CDR2 is YYDKDF (reference sequence). Between the trimmed V and J ends, which lost 4 bases and 5 bases, there was a span of 18 bases. The CDR3 consists of 16 residues.